Sequencing of this T cell receptor beta chain was carried out in a study of shared clonotypes between healthy human individuals. Study findings and constraints: Some clonotypes were shared by all four sorted-subset donors, while others were not shared. The non-shared ones had lower generation probabilities than the shared ones.

An assay was performed, and its level was deep. Produced via immunoSEQ multiplex PCR; TCRdb's table is partial and in-frame only. Of approximately 100,000 clones in the sample, less than 80% were seen once. A word on this clone: The antigen is not known.

Recent acute infections and vaccinations were absent in the healthy HIV-negative adult donors. CD8 memory was a combination that joined CD45RO+ cells with CCR7-negative CD45RA+ TemRA cells. The CDR3 length is 14 residues. V dropped 3 bases and J dropped 7; count of bases not matched to a gene: 2. CDR1 PRHDT and CDR2 FYEKMQ come from the germline V gene (reference sequence). This clonotype was obtained from a man aged 25 to 40 in good health. This chain uses TRBV13 with TRBJ2-1, with TRBD2 identical over 11 bases. The material sequenced was memory CD8+ T cells sorted from blood. As for subset: CD45RO+ cells pooled with CCR7-negative TemRA cells. For the CDR3, the DNA is TGTGCCAGCAGCTTCCCTAGCGGGAGGAATGAGCAGTTCTTC. Protein product: CASSFPSGRNEQFF.